These 25 T cell receptor beta chains were all obtained from the same sample, sequenced in a study of Ad26.COV2.S vaccination and SARS-CoV-2 variants. The treatment denotes: around 19 received Ad26.COV2.S at low or high dose, single or two shots; roughly 5 received placebo; per-sample allocation not given. Specimens were obtained on day 63 following the first vaccine or placebo injection. Sequencing used immunoSEQ multiplex PCR; TCRdb keeps in-frame clones, though not all of them. The sample consists of under 550,000 clones, approximately 90% of them appearing once. Sequenced here: peripheral blood, sampled in a trial of Ad26.COV2.S vaccine versus placebo. These receptor sequences come from a person aged 18-60 years who received the Ad26.COV2.S COVID-19 vaccine or a placebo.

Turning to this clone: This specimen includes other DNA sequences encoding the same CDR3. V and J are TRBV30 and TRBJ1-5; TRBD1 agrees at 8 bases. In germline, CDR1 is GTSNPN, CDR2 SVGIG (reference sequence). The CDR3 sequence is 14 residues long. Germline trimming cut 0 bases from V and 4 bases from J; bases unmatched to any gene: 2. In DNA form, the CDR3 reads TGTGCCTGGAGTGTTGGGACAGGTAATCAGCCCCAGCATTTT. This encodes CAWSVGTGNQPQHF.

V and J are TRBV27 and TRBJ2-7; unclear D gene. The germline V gene encodes CDR1 MNHEY and CDR2 SMNVEV (reference sequence). The length of the CDR3 is 20 residues. Trimming stripped 2 bases from V and 1 base from J, with 27 bases between. In DNA, the CDR3 is TGTGCCAGCAGTTTACACCGTGTAACTCCGACGGACCCAATATCCTACGAGCAGTACTTC. Amino acid sequence: CASSLHRVTPTDPISYEQYF.

CDR3: CASSLVPPMSGYTF. In DNA form, the CDR3 reads TGTGCCAGCAGCTTAGTTCCCCCCATGAGCGGCTACACCTTC. The chain recombines TRBV7-2 with TRBJ1-2; D unresolved. This CDR3 comprises 14 residues. Trimming took 1 base from V and 8 from J, leaving 14 bases between them. From germline, CDR1 is SGHTA and CDR2 FQGNSA.

The CDR3 sequence: CASSQGTSGGRNEQFF. The CDR3 bases are TGCGCCAGCAGCCAAGGGACTAGCGGGGGGAGGAATGAGCAGTTCTTC. This sequence joins TRBV4-1 and TRBJ2-1, with 14 bases that match TRBD2. Germline values: CDR1 MGHRA, CDR2 YSYEKL. After removal of 1 base from V and 7 bases from J, the junction contained 3 bases not matched to a gene. There are 16 residues in the CDR3.

As for this clone: The same CDR3 can be traced to other DNA sequences in this sample. This rearrangement joins TRBV9 to TRBJ1-3; tentatively, D is TRBD1 (6 bases). V was shortened by 2 bases and J by 4 bases, with 13 bases between the two germline ends. Germline-derived CDR1 and CDR2 are SGDLS and YYNGEE. This CDR3 region has 15 residues. The CDR3 bases are TGTGCCAGCAGCGTCTTGGGGGGCTCAGGAAACACCATATATTTT. The encoded protein is CASSVLGGSGNTIYF.

The chain recombines TRBV2 with TRBJ1-5; no firm D call. Trimming shortened V by 1 base and J by 15 bases, and 16 bases separated the two germline ends. Germline assignment: CDR1 SNHLY and CDR2 FYNNEI. The CDR3 runs 13 residues. CDR3 in amino acids: CASSEGRVSSTHF. CDR3 in DNA: TGTGCCAGCAGTGAAGGAAGGGTTTCGTCCACGCATTTT.

Ten or more counts support this clone. The chain recombines TRBV4-1 with TRBJ1-1; D unresolved. Germline V gene sequence: CDR1 MGHRA, CDR2 YSYEKL. The CDR3 totals 15 residues. V shed 4 bases and J shed 2 bases, with 14 bases lying between them. Written as DNA, the CDR3 is TGCGCCAGCAGCCGTTTAGTTAGACAAAACACTGAAGCTTTCTTT. This gives the protein CASSRLVRQNTEAFF.

This clone was found once. The identical CDR3 is also encoded by other nucleotide sequences in the sample. The chain carries TRBV7-9 and TRBJ2-5; D uncertain. V dropped 5 bases and J dropped 2 bases, with 6 bases sitting between them. Germline V CDR1 and CDR2: SEHNR, FQNEAQ (reference sequence). This CDR3 region has 12 residues. The CDR3 DNA reads as TGTGCCAGCAGCGGTGGACAAGAGACCCAGTACTTC. As protein: CASSGGQETQYF.

The rearrangement joins TRBV4-3 to TRBJ1-1, with D possibly being TRBD1 (5 bases). CDR1 and CDR2 from the germline V gene are LGHNA and YSLEER. V was shortened by 3 bases and J by 1 base, with 15 bases between the two germline ends. The CDR3 extends over 16 amino acids. CDR3 sequence: CASSQGPFFENTEAFF. CDR3 bases: TGCGCCAGCAGCCAGGGACCGTTTTTCGAGAACACTGAAGCTTTCTTT.

V and J are TRBV15 and TRBJ1-2, with D unresolved. CDR3 length equals 14 residues. V lost 1 base and J lost 6, with 12 bases in between. Germline CDR1 reads LNHNV; CDR2 reads YYDKDF (reference sequence). CDR3 protein: CATSRGVLDDGYTF. Written as DNA, the CDR3 is TGTGCCACCAGCAGAGGGGTCTTGGATGATGGCTACACCTTC.

This sequence joins TRBV5-8 and TRBJ1-6, with D uncertain. V lost 1 base and J 4 bases, leaving 15 bases between the germline ends. Germline CDR1 SGHTS, CDR2 YDEGEE. The CDR3 contains 17 residues. In nucleotides, the CDR3 is TGTGCCAGCAGCTTGACTTACGGAAACTTTTATAATTCACCCCTCCACTTT. This codes for CASSLTYGNFYNSPLHF.

The chain joins TRBV27 to TRBJ2-2; 7 bases map to TRBD1. After removal of 8 bases from V and 1 base from J, the junction contained 7 bases not matched to a gene. This CDR3 spans 15 amino acids. Germline V gene lookup returns CDR1 MNHEY and CDR2 SMNVEV (reference sequence). CDR3 DNA sequence: TGTGCCAGCTCCGCCGGGACAGAGAACACCGGGGAGCTGTTTTTT. Residues: CASSAGTENTGELFF.

The CDR3 region has the DNA TGTGCCAGCAGCCAAGGTCTGAACAATGAGCAGTTCTTC. It translates to CASSQGLNNEQFF. The chain combines TRBV3-1 (or the pseudogene TRBV3-2) with TRBJ2-1; D call uncertain. The germline V gene encodes CDR1 LGHDT and CDR2 YNNKEL (reference sequence). The CDR3 covers 13 residues. Between the trimmed V and J ends, which lost 1 base and 5 bases, there was a span of 6 bases.

The chain combines TRBV7-3 with TRBJ2-2; D is possibly TRBD2 (6 bases). The length of the CDR3 is 17 residues. V was trimmed by 2 bases and J by 6 bases, leaving 19 bases between them. Germline CDR1 reads SGHTA; CDR2 reads FQGTGA. CDR3: CASSLHPPRGGAGELFF. The CDR3 nucleotides are TGTGCCAGCAGCTTACACCCGCCCCGTGGAGGGGCCGGGGAGCTGTTTTTT.

This clone was detected only a few times. The chain recombines TRBV11-2 with TRBJ2-1; 10 positions match TRBD1. Germline CDR1 SGHAT, CDR2 FQNNGV. This CDR3 has 14 residues. V lost 5 bases, J lost 6 bases, and 4 bases stayed unmatched. CDR3 in amino acids: CASSDRGRTNEQFF. CDR3 bases: TGTGCCAGCAGCGACAGGGGGCGAACCAATGAGCAGTTCTTC.

V gene TRBV9 combines with J gene TRBJ2-5, with D tentatively TRBD1 or TRBD2 (6 bases each). Germline loops: CDR1 SGDLS, CDR2 YYNGEE. The ends were cut back, 7 bases at V and 5 bases at J, with 9 bases in the middle. This CDR3 spans 11 amino acids. This chain's CDR3 is CASGGLETQYF. The CDR3 DNA is TGTGCCAGCGGGGGGCTGGAGACCCAGTACTTC.

This chain connects TRBV2 to TRBJ1-6, with D hard to call. CDR1 and CDR2 (germline): SNHLY, FYNNEI. The V end was cut by 1 base, the J end by 3 bases, with 13 bases between. The CDR3 consists of 17 residues. Written as DNA, the CDR3 is TGTGCCAGCAGTGAAGTGGGCAATCGCCTCTATAATTCACCCCTCCACTTT. The encoded protein is CASSEVGNRLYNSPLHF.

The table lists this clone with many counts. This sequence joins TRBV7-8 and TRBJ1-2; D is possibly TRBD1 (6 bases). CDR3 length equals 19 residues. With 5 bases removed from V and 3 bases from J, the gap between germline ends came to 28 bases. CDR1 is SGHVS, CDR2 FQNEAQ, per germline. The CDR3 nucleotides read TGTGCCAGCAGCCTCCGATCCCGGGTTCGGGGGGACATTGACTATGGCTACACCTTC. This gives the protein CASSLRSRVRGDIDYGYTF.

This chain connects TRBV19 to TRBJ2-3; D gene unclear. Per germline, CDR1 LNHDA and CDR2 SQIVND (reference sequence). CDR3 length: 16 residues. Trimming removed 1 base at V and 0 bases at J, with 11 bases between. CDR3 sequence (DNA): TGTGCCAGTAGTATAGTTGCCAGATCTAGCACAGATACGCAGTATTTT. It translates to CASSIVARSSTDTQYF.

The chain uses TRBV11-2 and TRBJ2-1, with 15 bases lining up with TRBD2. V was pared by 0 bases and J by 7 bases, with 1 base of the junction left unmatched. This CDR3 spans 16 amino acids. Germline V gives CDR1 SGHAT, CDR2 FQNNGV. In DNA, the CDR3 is TGTGCCAGCAGCTTAGACGGACTAGCGGGGGGGAATGAGCAGTTCTTC. It specifies CASSLDGLAGGNEQFF.

As concerns this clone: Germline is not matched at one junction end, which may reflect a read error. The genes are TRBV6-5 and TRBJ1-1; D ambiguous. This CDR3 is 11 amino acids long. Germline loops: CDR1 MNHEY, CDR2 SVGAGI. The CDR3 protein is CASSSGNQAIF. CDR3 coding DNA: TGTGCCAGCAGTTCGGGGAATCAAGCCATATTT.

The chain couples TRBV19 to TRBJ1-1; D remains unclear. The germline V gene encodes CDR1 LNHDA and CDR2 SQIVND (reference sequence). Trimming removed 4 bases from V and 1 base from J, with 10 bases in between. The CDR3 sequence is 14 residues long. DNA for the CDR3: TGTGCCAGTAGTACCAGCCCATCGAACACTGAAGCTTTCTTT. Amino acids: CASSTSPSNTEAFF.

Here the CDR3 DNA reads TGCGCCAGCAGCCAGCAGGGTGGTGAAAAACTGTTTTTT. This translates into CASSQQGGEKLFF. This rearrangement joins TRBV4-3 to TRBJ1-4; D is possibly TRBD1 (5 bases). The CDR3 length is 13 residues. V was pared by 3 bases and J by 7 bases, with 9 bases between. The V gene's germline CDR1 is LGHNA and CDR2 YSLEER.

The chain couples TRBV7-2 to TRBJ2-1; weak D call: TRBD1 (6 bases). From germline, CDR1 is SGHTA and CDR2 FQGNSA. V was shortened by 1 base and J by 7 bases, with 11 bases between the two germline ends. There are 14 residues in the CDR3. Here the CDR3 DNA reads TGTGCCAGCAGCTTAGGGATGGACAGTAATGAGCAGTTCTTC. Its translation is CASSLGMDSNEQFF. Drawing the rest from reference TRBV7-2 and TRBJ2-1, the complete variable domain is GAGVSQSPSNKVTEKGKDVELRCDPISGHTALYWYRQSLGQGLEFLIYFQGNSAPDKSGLPSDRFSAERTGGSVSTLTIQRTQQEDSAVYLCASSLGMDSNEQFFGPGTRLTVL.

V is TRBV19 and J is TRBJ1-1; 9 bases align to TRBD1. J lost 4 bases, V lost 9 bases, and 9 bases had no gene match. This CDR3 has 14 residues. The germline V gene encodes CDR1 LNHDA and CDR2 SQIVND (reference sequence). The CDR3 is CASLTGGEGTEAFF. As DNA, the CDR3 is TGTGCCAGCTTAACAGGGGGCGAGGGCACTGAAGCTTTCTTT.